One sample yielded the 5 T cell receptor beta chains listed below, sequenced in a study of blood T cell repertoires in COVID-19. TCRdb's copy holds only in-frame clones and misses some; the assay was immunoSEQ multiplex PCR. The sample holds 30,000 to 35,000 clones, around 85% seen once. Sequencing input: peripheral blood. Receptors originate from a man between 65 and 79 years old with COVID-19, enrolled during active disease.

The chain carries TRBV28 and TRBJ2-1, with TRBD2 matching 7 bases. The CDR3 sequence is 14 residues long. Germline loops: CDR1 MDHEN, CDR2 SYDVKM. V lost 7 bases and J lost 7; bases outside the gene matches: 10. The CDR3 sequence: CASNPGGKKNEQFF. CDR3 sequence (DNA): TGTGCCAGCAACCCGGGGGGAAAGAAAAATGAGCAGTTCTTC. The variable domain in full, with the rest retrieved from reference TRBV28 and TRBJ2-1, is DVKVTQSSRYLVKRTGEKVFLECVQDMDHENMFWYRQDPGLGLRLIYFSYDVKMKEKGDIPEGYSVSREKKERFSLILESASTNQTSMYLCASNPGGKKNEQFFGPGTRLTVL.

The chain links TRBV4-3 to TRBJ2-1; the D gene is possibly TRBD2 (6 bases). The V gene's germline CDR1 is LGHNA and CDR2 YSLEER. Trimming removed 0 bases from V and 3 bases from J, with 24 bases in between. The CDR3 covers 20 residues. CDR3 DNA sequence: TGCGCCAGCAGCCAAGATCTTAGTGTGGGGACTCAAACATACTACAATGAGCAGTTCTTC. Protein: CASSQDLSVGTQTYYNEQFF.

The CDR3 sequence is CASSLSGTSGTSTDTQYF. As DNA, the CDR3 is TGTGCCAGCAGCCTCTCCGGGACTAGCGGTACTTCCACAGATACGCAGTATTTT. The chain joins TRBV7-4 to TRBJ2-3, with 11 bases aligning to TRBD2. There are 18 residues in the CDR3. CDR1 and CDR2 from the germline V gene are SGHVT and SQSDAQ. After removal of 5 bases from V and 2 bases from J, the junction contained 12 bases not matched to a gene.

V is TRBV27 and J is TRBJ2-1; tentatively, D is TRBD2 (6 bases). CDR3 length: 15 amino acids. Germline CDR1 is MNHEY and CDR2 is SMNVEV (reference sequence). V lost 8 bases, J lost 4 bases, and 18 bases lay in between. CDR3 amino acids: CASVRGAGIYNEQFF. In nucleotides, the CDR3 is TGTGCCAGCGTCCGCGGGGCGGGGATTTACAATGAGCAGTTCTTC.

The chain is built from TRBV27 and TRBJ1-5, with D possibly TRBD1 on 5 matching bases. This CDR3 comprises 15 residues. CDR1 and CDR2 (germline): MNHEY, SMNVEV (reference sequence). V was pared by 2 bases and J by 6 bases, with 14 bases between. The DNA for the CDR3 is TGTGCCAGCAGTTTAGATTGGCAGGGTGGTCAGCCCCAGCATTTT. As protein: CASSLDWQGGQPQHF.